The 28 T cell receptor beta chains reported below all come from one sample, sequenced in a study of identifying expanded T cells in peripheral blood. The assay was immunoSEQ multiplex PCR, and TCRdb's table has in-frame clones only and misses some. This sample has 120,000 or so clones; about 80% occur once, and the top ten carry less than 4%. The sample consisted of blood. The receptors originated from a person aged 18 to 75 in good health.

This chain links TRBV18 with TRBJ1-1; 8 bases map to TRBD1. This CDR3 comprises 12 residues. Germline assignment: CDR1 KGHSH and CDR2 LQKENI. V lost 3 bases to trimming and J lost 7 bases; unmatched junction nucleotides: 1. CDR3 amino acids: CASSPDRVEAFF. In DNA, the CDR3 is TGTGCCAGCTCACCGGACAGGGTTGAAGCTTTCTTT.

The CDR3 protein is CATSREVSAQYF. The CDR3 nucleotides read TGTGCCACCAGCAGAGAGGTTTCCGCCCAGTACTTC. V gene TRBV15 combines with J gene TRBJ2-5; D ambiguous. The CDR3 is 12 residues long. The ends were cut back, 0 bases at V and 9 bases at J, with 8 bases in the middle. The germline V gene encodes CDR1 LNHNV and CDR2 YYDKDF (reference sequence).

This chain links TRBV7-2 with TRBJ1-2; D might be TRBD1 (5 bases). The length of the CDR3 is 15 residues. Trimming removed 6 bases from V and 7 bases from J, with 21 bases in between. Germline values: CDR1 SGHTA, CDR2 FQGNSA. CDR3: CASSPRSPGTGGYTF. CDR3 coding DNA: TGTGCCAGCAGTCCTAGGTCGCCAGGGACGGGTGGCTACACCTTC.

The rearrangement links TRBV7-3 to TRBJ2-5; D is unclear. The CDR3 extends over 13 amino acids. With 4 bases removed from V and 7 bases from J, the gap between germline ends came to 13 bases. Germline V gene sequence: CDR1 SGHTA, CDR2 FQGTGA. CDR3 in DNA: TGTGCCAGCAGCTCCCGGGCCTGGGGGACCCAGTACTTC. As protein: CASSSRAWGTQYF.

The genes are TRBV23-1 and TRBJ1-2, with D possibly being TRBD1 (5 bases). TRBV23-1 counts as an open reading frame of uncertain function. The V end was cut by 7 bases, the J end by 6 bases, with 15 bases between. The CDR3 loop spans 13 amino acids. Here the CDR3 DNA reads TGCGCCAGCAACCCCTCGGGGGGGAATGGCTACACCTTC. Translating it yields CASNPSGGNGYTF.

The chain couples TRBV18 to TRBJ2-1; 13 bases match TRBD2. V shed 4 bases and J 0 bases; nucleotides not matched to a gene: 9. Germline V gives CDR1 KGHSH, CDR2 LQKENI. The CDR3 is made up of 19 amino acids. The CDR3 spells CASSLPGLAGIPSYNEQFF. The CDR3 DNA sequence: TGTGCCAGCTCACTCCCGGGACTAGCGGGAATCCCCTCCTACAATGAGCAGTTCTTC.

CDR3 residues: CATSTDKNTGELFF. Written as DNA, the CDR3 is TGTGCCACCAGTACGGACAAGAACACCGGGGAGCTGTTTTTT. This sequence joins TRBV15 and TRBJ2-2; maybe TRBD1 (5 bases). This CDR3 spans 14 amino acids. Trimming shortened V by 6 bases and J by 1 base, and 9 bases separated the two germline ends. Germline CDR1 LNHNV, CDR2 YYDKDF (reference sequence).

This chain joins TRBV6-1 and TRBJ2-5, with a tentative D call TRBD1 (6 bases). Germline V gene sequence: CDR1 MNHNS, CDR2 SASEGT. The CDR3 consists of 14 residues. V shed 5 bases and J shed 2 bases, with 12 bases lying between them. The CDR3 loop reads CASSLGGQQETQYF. Here the CDR3 DNA reads TGTGCCAGCAGTCTAGGAGGACAGCAAGAGACCCAGTACTTC.

The chain employs TRBV7-2 and TRBJ2-3, with 8 positions matching TRBD1. The CDR3 covers 16 residues. Germline CDR1 reads SGHTA; CDR2 reads FQGNSA. The ends lost 3 bases at V and 8 bases at J; junction bases unmatched: 13. In nucleotides, the CDR3 is TGTGCCAGCAGCTTGACAGGGGCGGTGTTAGGAGGTACGCAGTATTTT. Translated: CASSLTGAVLGGTQYF.

V gene TRBV11-2 combines with J gene TRBJ1-2, with no clear D. Trimming took off 0 bases at V and 5 bases at J, with 13 bases between the two ends. Germline V gene data show CDR1 as SGHAT and CDR2 as FQNNGV. The CDR3 has 15 residues. CDR3 protein: CASSLDSADLYGYTF. Written as DNA, the CDR3 is TGTGCCAGCAGCTTAGATAGCGCGGACCTTTATGGCTACACCTTC.

This clone has only one observation. The rearrangement links TRBV6-6 to TRBJ1-6, with D tentatively TRBD1 (6 bases). Between the trimmed V and J ends, which lost 2 bases and 7 bases, there was a span of 12 bases. The germline gives CDR1 MNHNY, CDR2 SVGAGI (reference sequence). The CDR3 extends over 15 amino acids. CDR3 bases: TGTGCCAGCAGTTACCGGGGGGCCCCAAATTCACCCCTCCACTTT. This encodes CASSYRGAPNSPLHF.

This clone has just one count. The V gene is TRBV27, the J gene TRBJ1-2; D not resolved. V was trimmed by 4 bases and J by 3 bases, leaving 12 bases between them. The CDR3 length is 14 residues. Germline CDR1 and CDR2: MNHEY and SMNVEV (reference sequence). The CDR3 sequence: CASSSGNSDYGYTF. CDR3 in DNA: TGTGCCAGCAGTTCTGGGAACTCGGACTATGGCTACACCTTC.

CDR3 bases: TGCGCCAGCAGCCTCGGACTCGGCACAGATACGCAGTATTTT. This translates into CASSLGLGTDTQYF. The chain recombines TRBV5-1 with TRBJ2-3; D possibly corresponds to TRBD2 (5 bases). V gave up 4 bases and J gave up 1 base, with 10 bases separating them. CDR1 is SGHRS and CDR2 is YFSETQ in the germline V gene. The CDR3 sequence is 14 residues long.

This sequence joins TRBV7-9 and TRBJ2-7; the D is unclear. CDR3 length equals 14 residues. Per the germline V gene, CDR1 is SEHNR and CDR2 is FQNEAQ (reference sequence). Trimming removed 4 bases from V and 3 bases from J, with 13 bases in between. CDR3 region: CASSSRREGYEQYF. The CDR3 DNA reads as TGTGCCAGCAGCTCTAGGAGAGAAGGCTACGAGCAGTACTTC. The complete variable domain, with remaining parts taken from reference TRBV7-9 and TRBJ2-7, reads DTGVSQNPRHKITKRGQNVTFRCDPISEHNRLYWYRQTLGQGPEFLTYFQNEAQLEKSRLLSDRFSAERPKGSFSTLEIQRTEQGDSAMYLCASSSRREGYEQYFGPGTRLTVT.

The chain uses TRBV7-2 and TRBJ2-3; D is unclear. The CDR3 spans 16 residues. Germline V gene data show CDR1 as SGHTA and CDR2 as FQGNSA. V lost 5 bases and J lost 1, with 16 bases in between. CDR3 protein: CASSRQPSVGTDTQYF. In nucleotides, the CDR3 is TGTGCCAGCAGCCGCCAACCGAGCGTCGGCACAGATACGCAGTATTTT.

The V and J genes are TRBV6-5 and TRBJ1-1; 9 positions match TRBD1. Germline loops: CDR1 MNHEY, CDR2 SVGAGI. V was clipped by 5 bases and J by 8 bases; unmatched bases: 6. This CDR3 spans 13 amino acids. The CDR3 sequence: CASSRIGQGEAFF. DNA for the CDR3: TGTGCCAGCAGTCGAATTGGACAGGGGGAAGCTTTCTTT.

The chain recombines TRBV7-2 with TRBJ2-1; no reliable D call. The CDR3 loop spans 11 amino acids. The germline V and J ends were trimmed by 5 bases and 7 bases, with 6 bases remaining between them. Germline CDR1 and CDR2: SGHTA and FQGNSA. This chain's CDR3 is CASSRKNEQFF. DNA of the CDR3: TGTGCCAGCAGCCGCAAAAATGAGCAGTTCTTC.

The CDR3 sequence is CASSPIVGSGNEQFF. In DNA, the CDR3 is TGCGCCAGCAGCCCAATTGTGGGGTCGGGGAATGAGCAGTTCTTC. The V call is TRBV5-1, the J call TRBJ2-1, with D perhaps TRBD2 (5 bases). The V end lost 4 bases, the J end lost 7 bases, and 18 bases lay between the germline ends. Looked up from germline, CDR1 is SGHRS and CDR2 is YFSETQ. The CDR3 has 15 amino acids.

J is TRBJ2-1 and V is TRBV19; 7 bases match TRBD2. The CDR3 loop spans 14 amino acids. The germline CDR1 and CDR2 sequences are LNHDA and SQIVND (reference sequence). Trimming at V came to 6 bases and at J to 6 bases, leaving 8 bases not matched to a gene. The CDR3 bases are TGTGCCAGTAGCTGGGTGGGGGAGGGCAATGAGCAGTTCTTC. It translates to CASSWVGEGNEQFF.

The chain recombines TRBV11-2 with TRBJ1-2; tentatively, D is TRBD1 (5 bases). V was shortened by 5 bases and J by 13 bases, with 29 bases between the two germline ends. Germline V gene lookup returns CDR1 SGHAT and CDR2 FQNNGV. The CDR3 is made up of 16 amino acids. CDR3 nucleotides: TGTGCCAGCAGCCCCGGCTGGGGTCGGGGCCGGACCTATTCCACCTTC. This translates into CASSPGWGRGRTYSTF. The variable domain in full, completed from reference TRBV11-2 and TRBJ1-2, reads EAGVAQSPRYKIIEKRQSVAFWCNPISGHATLYWYQQILGQGPKLLIQFQNNGVVDDSQLPKDRFSAERLKGVDSTLKIQPAKLEDSAVYLCASSPGWGRGRTYSTFGSGTRLTVV.

The chain employs TRBV6-5 and TRBJ2-3; D unresolved. Trimming shortened V by 0 bases and J by 0 bases, and 7 bases separated the two germline ends. The germline V gene has CDR1 MNHEY and CDR2 SVGAGI. This CDR3 comprises 15 residues. The CDR3 is CASSYSTPSTDTQYF. The CDR3 DNA reads as TGTGCCAGCAGTTACTCGACCCCCAGCACAGATACGCAGTATTTT.

This chain joins TRBV14 and TRBJ2-7; TRBD1 might be the D (5 bases). CDR1 is SGHDN, CDR2 FVKESK, per germline. V dropped 1 base and J dropped 4 bases, with 14 bases sitting between them. The CDR3 length is 15 residues. CDR3 sequence: CASSQARGSGYEQYF. CDR3 coding DNA: TGTGCCAGCAGCCAAGCTAGGGGTTCAGGGTACGAGCAGTACTTC.

The chain uses TRBV7-2 and TRBJ1-1, with D uncertain. Germline CDR1 SGHTA, CDR2 FQGNSA. V shed 3 bases and J shed 3 bases, with 8 bases lying between them. The CDR3 length is 13 residues. CDR3 DNA: TGTGCCAGCAGCTTGGGTGACCACACTGAAGCTTTCTTT. Its protein is CASSLGDHTEAFF. The variable domain in full, completed from reference TRBV7-2 and TRBJ1-1, reads GAGVSQSPSNKVTEKGKDVELRCDPISGHTALYWYRQSLGQGLEFLIYFQGNSAPDKSGLPSDRFSAERTGGSVSTLTIQRTQQEDSAVYLCASSLGDHTEAFFGQGTRLTVV.

The V gene is TRBV28, the J gene TRBJ2-1, with unresolved D. Germline V gene sequence: CDR1 MDHEN, CDR2 SYDVKM. Trimming pared 7 bases from V and 6 bases from J, leaving 13 bases between. The CDR3 is 13 residues long. CDR3 DNA sequence: TGTGCCAGCACCGCTTCGGTGGCCAATGAGCAGTTCTTC. This translates into CASTASVANEQFF.

This rearrangement joins TRBV5-4 to TRBJ1-3; D is undetermined. V gave up 4 bases and J gave up 0 bases, with 17 bases separating them. The germline CDR1 and CDR2 sequences are SGHNT and YYREEE (reference sequence). The CDR3 contains 17 residues. CDR3 nucleotide sequence: TGTGCCAGCAGCCCGTCGGCAAGCTCGAGCTCTGGAAACACCATATATTTT. Protein sequence: CASSPSASSSSGNTIYF.

The V call is TRBV14, the J call TRBJ1-3; D remains unclear. The CDR3 runs 14 residues. Trimming left V 3 bases short and J 0 bases short, with 6 bases between. Germline V lookup: CDR1 SGHDN, CDR2 FVKESK. The CDR3 nucleotides read TGTGCCAGCAGCCAGTTTACCTCTGGAAACACCATATATTTT. Translation gives CASSQFTSGNTIYF.

The chain uses TRBV19 and TRBJ2-1; D call uncertain. This CDR3 is built from 15 residues. Germline CDR1 and CDR2: LNHDA and SQIVND (reference sequence). V was shortened by 3 bases and J by 0 bases, with 9 bases between the two germline ends. CDR3 sequence: CASSIQANSYNEQFF. CDR3 bases: TGTGCCAGTAGTATCCAGGCTAACTCCTACAATGAGCAGTTCTTC.

The V and J genes are TRBV29-1 and TRBJ2-4; D is undetermined. V gave up 2 bases and J gave up 0 bases, with 11 bases separating them. Per the germline V gene, CDR1 is SQVTM and CDR2 is ANQGSEA. This CDR3 contains 15 residues. CDR3 nucleotides: TGCAGCGTTGAATATGTCAGTCTAGCCAAAAACATTCAGTACTTC. It codes for CSVEYVSLAKNIQYF.